Sequencing of this T cell receptor (beta chain) was carried out in a study of beta chain features in type 1 diabetes. The CDR3 runs to 14 residues. CDR1 and CDR2 from the germline V gene are SGHKS and YYEKEE (reference sequence). The junction had 9 bases not matched to a gene; V was cut back by 3 bases and J by 9 bases. Regarding the study as a whole: Naive, central memory and Treg TCRB repertoires seemed to resemble each other more closely in patients than they did in healthy donors. PCR might preferentially amplify shorter templates, equally in patients and controls. The question left open here concerned HLA type influencing TCRB rearrangement.

The whole isolated RNA underwent reverse transcription, so sequencing captured expressed TCRB transcripts. Samples of naive, central memory and regulatory T cells yielded a mean of around 4 million reads. The repertoire was sequenced with immunoSEQ multiplex PCR; TCRdb's copy has only in-frame clones and lacks some. Here the sample spans roughly 500,000 clones, around 30% being singletons. Concerning this clone: Its target is unknown.

This chain links TRBV5-5 with TRBJ2-1, with 7 nucleotides matching TRBD1. The sequence derives from a man between 18 and 29 years old in good health. The specimen was naive CD4+ T cells from blood. The CDR3 spells CASSSRQGKGEQFF. The CDR3, as DNA: TGTGCCAGCAGCTCAAGACAGGGTAAGGGTGAGCAGTTCTTC.